The entry below gives a single TCR beta chain sequence along with its context. Its antigen target is currently unknown. The input lacks base qualities; no much larger clone sits a single base away. After removal of 3 bases from V and 1 base from J, the junction retains 24 bases not matched to a gene. The CDR1 and CDR2 encoded by the germline V gene are SGDLS and YYNGEE. The CDR3 runs 23 amino acids, cysteine and phenylalanine included. Of the read, only the CDR3 DNA is kept; its 69 bases are in frame from base 1. For the CD8 naive samples, CD45RO-negative cells were positively selected for CCR7, yielding a CD45RA+CCR7+ population from which TemRA cells were excluded. Healthy HIV-negative adults with no recently reported acute infections or vaccinations were included as donors. Every donor was a Caucasian adult residing in Nashville, Tennessee, USA. Blood was collected by leukapheresis, and PBMCs were isolated by Ficoll-Histopaque density gradient centrifugation and then cryopreserved in liquid nitrogen vapor phase. Purity and quantity of every magnetically sorted T cell population were checked by analytical flow cytometry. From each sorted fraction, genomic DNA was isolated and quantified by UV absorbance on a Nanodrop 2000c.

The source of the sample is a study of shared clonotypes between healthy human individuals (dated by TCRdb to between 2020 and 2021). Regarding the study in general: A few men and two women, aged 18 to 49 years, made up the cohort. To increase sequencing depth and limit assay-specific biases, TCR repertoire library preparation and sequencing were carried out by different laboratories using diverse techniques. Between about 0.85 and 10 billion PBMCs per donor were obtained by leukapheresis. For each donor, CD4 naive and CD4 memory were each given three plates, CD8 naive was given two plates, and CD8 memory was given one plate. The study deeply sequenced blood TCR repertoires of about five healthy adults to estimate repertoire size and the extent of clonotype sharing between individuals. Broader findings and caveats from the paper: Estimated clonotype richness was generally larger for naive than for memory subsets. Sampling was restricted to blood, and TCR repertoires in tissue are likely to differ from TCR repertoires in blood. Incomplete sequencing was indicated by rarefaction of sorted-subset datasets, despite the large sequencing depth. Pairwise subsampling led to the expectation that sequencing depth would affect the degree of clonotype sharing among donors. Clonotypes shared by all four sorted-subset donors showed higher generation probabilities than non-shared clonotypes. The small number of donors limited the genetic and exposure-history diversity represented. When a few donors were compared, the shared fraction of clonotypes was about 5.5% for naive CD4, 3.5% to 4% for naive CD8, 2.3% for memory CD4, and 0.35% to 0.4% for memory CD8.

Using the deep immunoSEQ assay, multiplex PCR amplified TCR CDR3 regions from genomic DNA. For each cell subset, the extracted genomic DNA was distributed evenly across all wells of several immunoSEQ 96-well plates, and each plate served as one replicate. Each replicate PCR for sorted subsets received around 200 ng genomic DNA, equal to roughly 30,000 T cell genomes. Purified libraries were quantified with a Qubit 3.0 fluorometer, sized on a Bioanalyzer 2100, and re-quantified with the KAPA Library Quantification kit. A separate single-read 150-cycle Illumina NextSeq 550 flow cell was used to sequence each immunoSEQ 96-well plate. On the study's bioinformatics: Because the immunoSEQ output held only junctional sequences and lacked quality scores, the filtering could not match the filtering applied to full-length reads. To assign V/J genes and CDR3, sequences were annotated using PyIR, a Python wrapper for IgBLAST v1.9, with IMGT germline references. Any read was removed if the V/J assignment was weak (E-value above 1e-6), the CDR3 was missing, or the read contained stop codons, out-of-frame junctions, or ambiguous translated residues. A V3J clonotype was defined by an identical inferred V gene, J gene, and CDR3 amino acid sequence. To compute the percentage overlap between repertoires, the number of shared unique clonotypes was divided by the size of the smaller repertoire. Richness of each repertoire was evaluated using RTK rarefaction, the Chao1 estimator, and Recon v2.1 estimates of unobserved clonotypes. OLGA was used to compute generation probabilities for all TCRbeta clonotypes that the gDNA method yielded from four donors. This is the immuneACCESS table as TCRdb keeps it, with only in-frame sequences that have V and J called. A part of the clones is gone; compared with another copy, unresolved V genes explain less than half, and the rest is unexplained. Clonal size and the V and J genes are those of that table, whereas D and trimming came from the DNA. This sample is represented by some 2 million clones; around 96% of them were singletons. More than 0.95% of the sample belongs to the ten largest clones.

This sequence uses TRBV9 and TRBJ2-1; 11 of the junction bases match TRBD1. The source of this sequence is a man younger than 35 in good health. Sequencing used naive CD8+ T cells sorted from blood. The cell subset or site label, read with the paper, signifies: CD45RA+CCR7+. The sequenced DNA: TGTGCCAGCAGCGAGGGGAACCGGGACAGGGGGAGTAAGGTAGCGGAGTCCTACAATGAGCAGTTCTTC. It translates as CASSEGNRDRGSKVAESYNEQFF.